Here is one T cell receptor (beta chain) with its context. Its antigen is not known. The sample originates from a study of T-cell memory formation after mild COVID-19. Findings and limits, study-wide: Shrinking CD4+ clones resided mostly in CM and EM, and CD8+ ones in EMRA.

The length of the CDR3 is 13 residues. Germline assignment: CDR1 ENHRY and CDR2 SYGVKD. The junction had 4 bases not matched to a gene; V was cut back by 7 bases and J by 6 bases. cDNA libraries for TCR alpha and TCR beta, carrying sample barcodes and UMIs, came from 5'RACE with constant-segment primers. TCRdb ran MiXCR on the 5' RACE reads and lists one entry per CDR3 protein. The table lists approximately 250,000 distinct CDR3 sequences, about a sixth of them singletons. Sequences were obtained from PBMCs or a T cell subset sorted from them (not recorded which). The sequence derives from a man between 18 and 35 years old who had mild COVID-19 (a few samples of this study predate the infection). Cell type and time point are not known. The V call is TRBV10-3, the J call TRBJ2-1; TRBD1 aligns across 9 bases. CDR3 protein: CAITLDRGNEQFF. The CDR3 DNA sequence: TGTGCCATCACTCTGGACAGGGGCAATGAGCAGTTCTTC.